The 30 T cell receptor beta chains presented below share a single source sample, sequenced in a study of T cell repertoires in cytomegalovirus infection. TCRdb passed the reads through MiXCR, listing each CDR3 protein once. In the table there are 250,000 or so distinct CDR3 sequences, 15% to 20% of which are singletons. The sample comprised CD8+ T cells from PBMCs. These receptor sequences come from a human donor in good health (CMV status not recorded). Some clones in this sample may be carry-over from other donors' samples.

The chain employs TRBV5-5 and TRBJ2-7, with 11 bases matching TRBD1. Germline CDR1 SGHKS, CDR2 YYEKEE (reference sequence). This CDR3 spans 14 amino acids. The V and J ends lost 4 bases and 5 bases, in that order; junction bases with no gene match: 5. The CDR3 region has the DNA TGTGCCAGCAGCCCGGACAGGGGGCTGCACGAGCAGTACTTC. Its protein is CASSPDRGLHEQYF. The full variable domain, its missing parts supplied by reference TRBV5-5 and TRBJ2-7, is DAGVTQSPTHLIKTRGQQVTLRCSPISGHKSVSWYQQVLGQGPQFIFQYYEKEERGRGNFPDRFSARQFPNYSSELNVNALLLGDSALYLCASSPDRGLHEQYFGPGTRLTVT.

The genes are TRBV28 and TRBJ2-1; 8 positions agree with TRBD2. CDR1 is MDHEN, CDR2 SYDVKM, per germline. V shed 6 bases, J shed 3 bases, and the junction held 10 bases outside the gene matches. CDR3 length equals 16 residues. The CDR3 sequence: CASSRLAGGVYNEQFF. The CDR3 nucleotides are TGTGCCAGCAGCAGACTTGCGGGGGGCGTCTACAATGAGCAGTTCTTC.

At least ten counts were recorded for this clonotype. The chain is built from TRBV12-5 and TRBJ2-1; D possibly matches TRBD1 or TRBD2 (5 bases each). CDR1 is LGHNT and CDR2 is FRNRAP in the germline V gene. Trimming shortened V by 5 bases and J by 2 bases, and 16 bases separated the two germline ends. The CDR3 runs 16 residues. CDR3 amino acids: CASGDPGRTAYNEQFF. DNA for the CDR3: TGTGCTAGTGGTGACCCAGGGAGAACGGCCTACAATGAGCAGTTCTTC. Combining the CDR3 with reference TRBV12-5 and TRBJ2-1 gives the whole variable domain DARVTQTPRHKVTEMGQEVTMRCQPILGHNTVFWYRQTMMQGLELLAYFRNRAPLDDSGMPKDRFSAEMPDATLATLKIQPSEPRDSAVYFCASGDPGRTAYNEQFFGPGTRLTVL.

The J gene is TRBJ2-7, the V gene TRBV6-1; D call uncertain. Germline V lookup: CDR1 MNHNS, CDR2 SASEGT. V was trimmed by 8 bases and J by 7 bases, leaving 15 bases between them. The CDR3 spans 12 residues. The CDR3 reads CASGNGPTEQYF. The CDR3, as DNA: TGTGCCAGCGGAAATGGGCCGACAGAGCAGTACTTC.

This clonotype has more than one count but fewer than ten. The V and J genes are TRBV7-9 and TRBJ1-4; D not certain. The CDR3 totals 14 residues. In germline, CDR1 is SEHNR, CDR2 FQNEAQ (reference sequence). Trimming pared 3 bases from V and 5 bases from J, leaving 10 bases between. CDR3: CASSFASPNEKLFF. For the CDR3, the DNA is TGTGCCAGCAGCTTTGCGAGCCCAAATGAAAAACTGTTTTTT. The full variable domain, its missing parts supplied by reference TRBV7-9 and TRBJ1-4, is DTGVSQNPRHKITKRGQNVTFRCDPISEHNRLYWYRQTLGQGPEFLTYFQNEAQLEKSRLLSDRFSAERPKGSFSTLEIQRTEQGDSAMYLCASSFASPNEKLFFGSGTQLSVL.

In its sample, this clonotype was seen a few times. The chain recombines TRBV4-1 with TRBJ1-1; D is ambiguous. The CDR3 spans 13 residues. Per the germline V gene, CDR1 is MGHRA and CDR2 is YSYEKL. With 0 bases removed from V and 1 base from J, the gap between germline ends came to 3 bases. The CDR3 DNA sequence: TGCGCCAGCAGCCAAGAGGAGAACACTGAAGCTTTCTTT. Translating it yields CASSQEENTEAFF.

The rearrangement uses TRBV28 and TRBJ2-3, with 10 bases lining up with TRBD2. CDR1 MDHEN and CDR2 SYDVKM come from the germline V gene. This CDR3 comprises 16 residues. After removal of 5 bases from V and 1 base from J, the junction contained 6 bases not matched to a gene. The CDR3 reads CASSGGSGGRTDTQYF. Here the CDR3 DNA reads TGTGCCAGCAGTGGGGGTAGCGGGGGGCGCACAGATACGCAGTATTTT.

This clonotype was counted only a few times. One junction end does not reproduce the germline sequence, and a read error may be involved. This sequence joins TRBV7-7 and TRBJ2-1; 8 bases map to TRBD2. The CDR3 consists of 16 residues. CDR1 is SSHAT, CDR2 FNYEAQ, per germline (reference sequence). In DNA, the CDR3 is TGTGCTAGCAGCCATGGCCCGGGGGGGGGTTACAATGAGCAGTTCTTC. Its protein is CASSHGPGGGYNEQFF.

The chain couples TRBV12-3 or TRBV12-4 to TRBJ2-7; possible D gene TRBD2, 7 bases. The CDR3 runs 13 residues. V lost 6 bases, J lost 0 bases, and 9 bases lay in between. The CDR3 loop reads CASRGGGSYEQYF. CDR3 sequence (DNA): TGTGCCAGCAGGGGAGGGGGCTCCTACGAGCAGTACTTC.

With regard to this clonotype: Since a much larger clone is just one base distant, this may be a read error. The chain links TRBV7-6 to TRBJ2-2, with D perhaps matching TRBD1 (6 bases). The germline V gene has CDR1 SGHVS and CDR2 FNYEAQ. This CDR3 spans 18 amino acids. The CDR3 sequence: CASNLGGEEVSYTGELFF. CDR3 DNA sequence: TGTGCCAGCAACTTAGGGGGAGAGGAGGTTTCGTACACCGGGGAGCTGTTTTTT. The full variable domain, with the rest looked up from reference TRBV7-6 and TRBJ2-2, is GAGVSQSPRYKVTKRGQDVALRCDPISGHVSLYWYRQALGQGPEFLTYFNYEAQQDKSGLPNDRFSAERPEGSISTLTIQRTEQRDSAMYRCASNLGGEEVSYTGELFFGEGSRLTVL.

This chain connects TRBV9 to TRBJ2-1, with 9 nucleotides matching TRBD2. Germline values: CDR1 SGDLS, CDR2 YYNGEE. V shed 5 bases and J 3 bases; nucleotides not matched to a gene: 6. The CDR3 loop spans 15 amino acids. The CDR3 DNA follows: TGTGCCAGCAGTCCAAGCGGGGGGAACTACAATGAGCAGTTCTTC. Amino acid sequence: CASSPSGGNYNEQFF.

As regards this clonotype: At one end, the junction sequence differs from germline, possibly due to a read error. This rearrangement joins TRBV4-1 to TRBJ2-7; tentatively, D is TRBD2 (6 bases). The CDR3 spans 17 residues. Germline assignment: CDR1 MGHRA and CDR2 YSYEKL. DNA of the CDR3: TGTGCCAGCAGCCAAGTGGCCCTCGGGGAGGTTGGACACGAGCAGTACTTC. This sequence encodes CASSQVALGEVGHEQYF.

This rearrangement joins TRBV4-1 to TRBJ2-5, with D tentatively TRBD1 or TRBD2 (5 bases each). V dropped 0 bases and J dropped 2 bases, with 13 bases sitting between them. CDR1 and CDR2 (germline): MGHRA, YSYEKL. The CDR3 consists of 16 residues. The CDR3 region has the DNA TGCGCCAGCAGCCAAGAAGTCGGGGCCGTACAAGAGACCCAGTACTTC. It yields the protein CASSQEVGAVQETQYF.

With regard to this clonotype: A read error may be the cause here, since a much bigger clone is one base away. The chain carries TRBV6-2 or TRBV6-3 and TRBJ1-1; D gene ambiguous. V dropped 6 bases and J dropped 0 bases, with 5 bases sitting between them. Looked up from germline, CDR1 is MNHEY and CDR2 is SVGEGT. This CDR3 is 12 amino acids long. CDR3 sequence: CASSELNTEAFF. The CDR3 DNA reads TGTGCCAGCAGCGAATTGAACACTGAAGCTTTCTTT.

This clonotype was recorded at least ten times. The chain is built from TRBV28 and TRBJ1-5, with TRBD1 identical over 9 bases. CDR3 length: 15 amino acids. Losses at the gene ends were 5 bases for V and 3 bases for J; bases not matched to a gene: 5. Germline V gene sequence: CDR1 MDHEN, CDR2 SYDVKM. For the CDR3, the DNA is TGTGCCAGCAGTGAGGGACAGGGCGACAATCAGCCCCAGCATTTT. Protein product: CASSEGQGDNQPQHF.

This clonotype was counted a few times. The V call is TRBV2, the J call TRBJ2-1; 9 bases align to TRBD2. CDR3 length: 15 amino acids. Germline V gives CDR1 SNHLY, CDR2 FYNNEI. J was trimmed by 1 base and V by 9 bases; bases with no gene match: 7. The CDR3 sequence: CARPGGGDSYNEQFF. The CDR3 nucleotides read TGTGCCAGACCGGGCGGGGGGGATTCCTACAATGAGCAGTTCTTC.

This clonotype came up many times. J is TRBJ2-5 and V is TRBV12-3 or TRBV12-4; possibly TRBD2 for D (5 bases). V was cut by 3 bases and J by 5 bases, with 7 bases left in between. The CDR3 sequence is 12 residues long. DNA for the CDR3: TGTGCCAGCAGTTTCGGCGGGGAGACCCAGTACTTC. Translation gives CASSFGGETQYF.

The chain has TRBV27 and TRBJ2-7; 8 nucleotides line up with TRBD1. The CDR3 sequence is 15 residues long. With 5 bases clipped from V and 3 bases from J, the junction kept 9 bases outside the gene matches. Per the germline V gene, CDR1 is MNHEY and CDR2 is SMNVEV (reference sequence). CDR3 nucleotides: TGTGCCAGCAGTCTCCGGACAGGGTCGGGCTACGAGCAGTACTTC. Translated: CASSLRTGSGYEQYF.

This clonotype was seen at least ten times. V gene TRBV7-2 combines with J gene TRBJ2-3; D unresolved. The CDR3 is made up of 13 amino acids. V was shortened by 0 bases and J by 0 bases, with 1 base between the two germline ends. Germline-derived CDR1 and CDR2 are SGHTA and FQGNSA. This chain's CDR3 is CASSLASTDTQYF. CDR3 DNA: TGTGCCAGCAGCTTAGCTAGCACAGATACGCAGTATTTT. The full variable domain, its missing parts supplied by reference TRBV7-2 and TRBJ2-3, is GAGVSQSPSNKVTEKGKDVELRCDPISGHTALYWYRQSLGQGLEFLIYFQGNSAPDKSGLPSDRFSAERTGGSVSTLTIQRTQQEDSAVYLCASSLASTDTQYFGPGTRLTVL.

The chain links TRBV4-1 to TRBJ2-1, with TRBD2 matching 14 bases. The CDR3 is 22 residues long. Per germline, CDR1 MGHRA and CDR2 YSYEKL. The junction had 20 bases not matched to a gene; V was cut back by 1 base and J by 6 bases. The CDR3 sequence is CASSQGRGVVRTSGGSGNEQFF. The CDR3 nucleotides are TGCGCCAGCAGCCAAGGAAGAGGGGTAGTTCGGACTAGCGGGGGGTCGGGCAATGAGCAGTTCTTC.

At least ten counts were recorded for this clonotype. V gene TRBV27 combines with J gene TRBJ1-5, with 9 bases lining up with TRBD1. Germline CDR1 and CDR2: MNHEY and SMNVEV (reference sequence). The V and J ends lost 4 bases and 6 bases, in that order; junction bases with no gene match: 4. The CDR3 spans 14 residues. In DNA form, the CDR3 reads TGTGCCAGCAGTTCACGACAGGGGGTTCAGCCCCAGCATTTT. Its translation: CASSSRQGVQPQHF.

There are a few counts of this clonotype. The rearrangement uses TRBV19 and TRBJ2-7; the match to TRBD1 covers 7 bases. The CDR3 has 15 amino acids. Germline V CDR1 and CDR2: LNHDA, SQIVND (reference sequence). The trim removed 5 bases at V and 0 bases at J, leaving 7 bases unmatched. CDR3 sequence (DNA): TGTGCCAGTAGTGGCGGACAGGACTTCTCCTACGAGCAGTACTTC. It yields the protein CASSGGQDFSYEQYF.

This clonotype turned up a few times. This rearrangement joins TRBV14 to TRBJ1-2, with D perhaps TRBD1 (5 bases). The V and J ends lost 4 bases and 8 bases respectively, with 20 bases between them. CDR1 is SGHDN, CDR2 FVKESK, per germline. The length of the CDR3 is 15 residues. The CDR3 protein is CASSRKGSQDKGYTF. In DNA, the CDR3 is TGTGCCAGCAGCCGGAAGGGGTCTCAAGACAAAGGCTACACCTTC.

This clonotype was found many times. V usage is TRBV6-2 or TRBV6-3 and J usage is TRBJ2-7; no definite D call. Germline lookup yields CDR1 MNHEY and CDR2 SVGEGT. Trimming took 8 bases from V and 3 from J, leaving 11 bases between them. The CDR3 extends over 12 amino acids. The CDR3 nucleotides read TGTGCCAGCTTTGGCGGATACTACGAGCAGTACTTC. This sequence encodes CASFGGYYEQYF.

V and J are TRBV7-8 and TRBJ2-4; D is perhaps TRBD1 (6 bases). This CDR3 is 16 amino acids long. Germline V gene sequence: CDR1 SGHVS, CDR2 FQNEAQ. Deletions cut 2 bases from V and 4 bases from J, with 15 bases between. CDR3 sequence reads: CASSLISTDRKNIQYF. DNA of the CDR3: TGTGCCAGCAGCTTAATTAGCACGGACAGAAAAAACATTCAGTACTTC. Variable domain in full (rest from reference TRBV7-8 and TRBJ2-4): GAGVSQSPRYKVAKRGQDVALRCDPISGHVSLFWYQQALGQGPEFLTYFQNEAQLDKSGLPSDRFFAERPEGSVSTLKIQRTQQEDSAVYLCASSLISTDRKNIQYFGAGTRLSVL.

This clonotype was counted a few times. A read error may produce the germline difference seen at one junction end. The V call is TRBV5-3, the J call TRBJ1-1, with 7 positions matching TRBD1. TRBV5-3 is an ORF, and what it does is uncertain. The CDR3 loop spans 15 amino acids. The CDR3, as DNA: TGTGCCAGCAGCTTGGGGACAGAGTGGTACACTGAAGCTTTCTTT. Its protein is CASSLGTEWYTEAFF.

This clonotype was detected only a few times. The genes are TRBV20-1 and TRBJ2-7; possibly TRBD1 for D (6 bases). The germline V gene encodes CDR1 DFQATT and CDR2 SNEGSKA (reference sequence). V was pared by 1 base and J by 5 bases, with 15 bases between. The CDR3 spans 14 residues. The CDR3: CSARAYFRGHEQYF. In DNA form, the CDR3 reads TGCAGTGCTAGAGCCTATTTCAGGGGACACGAGCAGTACTTC.

CDR3 DNA sequence: TGCAGCGTTGATAGGACAGGGGAAGGGGCAGATACGCAGTATTTT. It yields the protein CSVDRTGEGADTQYF. J is TRBJ2-3 and V is TRBV29-1, with 9 bases identical to TRBD1. Germline CDR1 SQVTM, CDR2 ANQGSEA. V lost 3 bases to trimming and J lost 4 bases; unmatched junction nucleotides: 8. The CDR3 is 15 amino acids.

This clonotype was observed a few times. J is TRBJ2-1 and V is TRBV7-2; perhaps TRBD1 as D (6 bases). Germline V gene lookup returns CDR1 SGHTA and CDR2 FQGNSA. V lost 11 bases, J lost 4 bases, and 12 bases lay in between. This CDR3 has 12 residues. CDR3 loop: CALVGAYNEQFF. The DNA of the CDR3 is TGTGCCCTCGTGGGGGCATACAATGAGCAGTTCTTC.

This clonotype has at least ten counts. The chain carries TRBV28 and TRBJ1-5; possibly TRBD1 for D (5 bases). CDR1 is MDHEN and CDR2 is SYDVKM in the germline V gene. Trimming shortened V by 8 bases and J by 5 bases, and 16 bases separated the two germline ends. The CDR3 contains 14 residues. Written as DNA, the CDR3 is TGTGCCAGCCGAAGGGTGCAGGGATATCAGCCCCAGCATTTT. Residues: CASRRVQGYQPQHF.